What follows are 21 T cell receptor beta chains derived from one specimen sequenced in a study of regulatory T cells in long-lasting Graves disease. Sequencing libraries for TCR beta were prepared with iRepertoire HTBI primers and Arm-PCR of CDR3 regions. TCRdb reanalysed the multiplex PCR reads using MiXCR and keeps one entry per CDR3 protein. Among over 500,000 distinct CDR3 sequences, 15% to 20% were seen once, and the ten largest hold about 18%. Time point: newly diagnosed GD, antithyroid drugs for less than 3 months. PBMCs were the source of the RNA used for TCR sequencing. These data were also filed under a second study, of T cells in Graves' hyperthyroidism and ophthalmopathy.

This sample comprised peripheral blood mononuclear cells (PBMCs), obtained at new diagnosis, from a patient treated with antithyroid drugs. These receptors all come from a woman younger than 45 with Graves disease.

The V and J genes are TRBV5-8 and TRBJ1-5; D may be TRBD1 (6 bases). V lost 0 bases, J lost 4 bases, and 17 bases lay in between. From germline, CDR1 is SGHTS and CDR2 YDEGEE. The CDR3 loop spans 17 amino acids. Here the CDR3 reads CASSLARYPGQNQPQHF. CDR3 DNA: TGTGCCAGCAGCTTGGCCAGATACCCGGGACAAAATCAGCCCCAGCATTTT.

This clonotype has just a few counts. This chain connects TRBV19 to TRBJ2-7; D remains unclear. The germline V gene has CDR1 LNHDA and CDR2 SQIVND (reference sequence). Trimming removed 10 bases from V and 7 bases from J, with 11 bases in between. The length of the CDR3 is 10 residues. The CDR3 spells CATRRFEQYF. CDR3 DNA sequence: TGTGCCACTAGGCGATTTGAGCAGTACTTC.

Of note for this clonotype: This may stem from a read error, because a much larger clone lies one nucleotide away. The CDR3 loop is CASRRTSGGEDEQYF. The DNA for the CDR3 is TGTGCCAGCAGGCGGACTAGCGGGGGGGAGGACGAGCAGTACTTC. The V and J genes are TRBV2 and TRBJ2-7, with TRBD2 identical over 15 bases. From germline, CDR1 is SNHLY and CDR2 FYNNEI. J gave up 5 bases and V 6 bases, and 5 bases lay outside the gene matches. The CDR3 runs 15 residues.

This clonotype showed up many times. This rearrangement joins TRBV7-2 to TRBJ2-5; a possible D gene is TRBD2 (7 bases). Per germline, CDR1 SGHTA and CDR2 FQGNSA. This CDR3 spans 14 amino acids. Deletions cut 3 bases from V and 4 bases from J, with 12 bases between. Here the CDR3 reads CASSFAGAGETQYF. CDR3 sequence (DNA): TGTGCCAGCAGCTTTGCGGGGGCGGGAGAGACCCAGTACTTC.

The chain couples TRBV18 to TRBJ1-1; D gene uncertain. V lost 4 bases and J 5 bases, leaving 11 bases between the germline ends. This CDR3 has 13 amino acids. Germline values: CDR1 KGHSH, CDR2 LQKENI. The CDR3, as DNA: TGTGCCAGCTCACAGGGCGCGAAGACTGAAGCTTTCTTT. Protein: CASSQGAKTEAFF.

The chain employs TRBV18 and TRBJ1-2; unclear D gene. Trimming removed 6 bases at V and 0 bases at J, with 8 bases between. CDR1 and CDR2 (germline): KGHSH, LQKENI. CDR3 length: 13 amino acids. CDR3 sequence: CASSPSSNYGYTF. The CDR3 DNA reads TGTGCCAGCTCCCCCTCATCTAACTATGGCTACACCTTC.

Only a few counts were recorded for this clonotype. The chain recombines TRBV6-2 or TRBV6-3 with TRBJ1-5; 8 positions agree with TRBD1. V trimming: 4 bases; J trimming: 0 bases; junction bases outside the gene matches: 8. Germline V CDR1 and CDR2: MNHEY, SVGEGT. The CDR3 has 17 amino acids. The DNA of the CDR3 is TGTGCCAGCAGTTTGCCTAGGACAGGGAATAGCAATCAGCCCCAGCATTTT. This codes for CASSLPRTGNSNQPQHF.

Worth noting for this clonotype: A much larger clonotype is one base distant, so this may be a read error. The chain has TRBV12-3 or TRBV12-4 and TRBJ2-1, with TRBD2 matching 7 bases. Judging by the DNA end, TRBJ2-5 fits better; the J call may be wrong. This CDR3 has 15 amino acids. The CDR3 DNA reads TGTGCCAGCAGCGCCTGGGGAGGGGTAACAGAGACCCAGTACTTC. Amino acid sequence: CASSAWGGVTETQYF.

A few counts support this clonotype. The rearrangement uses TRBV14 and TRBJ2-7, with D unresolved. CDR1 and CDR2 from the germline V gene are SGHDN and FVKESK. V gave up 6 bases and J gave up 0 bases, with 6 bases separating them. The CDR3 loop spans 12 amino acids. CDR3 protein: CASSYFSYEQYF. CDR3 bases: TGTGCCAGCAGTTACTTCTCCTACGAGCAGTACTTC.

This clonotype was picked up many times. J is TRBJ1-5 and V is TRBV12-3 or TRBV12-4; a possible D gene is TRBD1 (6 bases). V shed 4 bases and J shed 10 bases, with 20 bases lying between them. The CDR3 extends over 15 amino acids. CDR3 coding DNA: TGTGCCAGCAGTTCTAGCGCGGGACAAAATAGTCCCCAGCATTTT. This translates into CASSSSAGQNSPQHF.

V is TRBV9 and J is TRBJ2-3; 10 bases align to TRBD2. The CDR3 length is 17 residues. CDR1 and CDR2 (germline): SGDLS, YYNGEE. V was clipped by 4 bases and J by 1 base; unmatched bases: 9. CDR3 coding DNA: TGTGCCAGCAGCCCGCGACAGGGGACTAGCGGCACAGATACGCAGTATTTT. Protein sequence: CASSPRQGTSGTDTQYF. The full variable domain, completed using reference TRBV9 and TRBJ2-3, is DSGVTQTPKHLITATGQRVTLRCSPRSGDLSVYWYQQSLDQGLQFLIQYYNGEERAKGNILERFSAQQFPDLHSELNLSSLELGDSALYFCASSPRQGTSGTDTQYFGPGTRLTVL.

Comment on this clonotype: This clone may be a read error of a much larger clone one base away. The V and J genes are TRBV27 and TRBJ1-4; D unresolved. Germline values: CDR1 MNHEY, CDR2 SMNVEV (reference sequence). The CDR3 is 13 residues long. Trimming took off 11 bases at V and 6 bases at J, with 16 bases between the two ends. Here the CDR3 DNA reads TGTGCCGGCATGGACGGGGAGGATGAAAAACTGTTTTTT. This encodes CAGMDGEDEKLFF.

This clonotype has ten or more counts. The CDR3 coding sequence is TGTGCCGCCAGCGATTGGACTAGGACCTACAATGAGCAGTTCTTC. As protein: CAASDWTRTYNEQFF. The genes are TRBV11-2 and TRBJ2-1; 7 bases fit TRBD2. The V segment lost 11 bases and the J segment 2 bases; nucleotides outside the gene matches: 12. The CDR3 has 15 amino acids. The germline V gene has CDR1 SGHAT and CDR2 FQNNGV.

This clonotype turned up a few times. The chain carries TRBV10-3 and TRBJ2-3, with unresolved D. Germline CDR1 reads ENHRY; CDR2 reads SYGVKD. CDR3 size: 15 residues. V lost 1 base to trimming and J lost 9 bases, with 17 bases between them. The CDR3, as DNA: TGTGCCATCAGTGAGTACAATACCGGAACAGCCACGCAGTATTTT. It is translated as CAISEYNTGTATQYF.

This clonotype was counted between two and nine times. V and J are TRBV6-4 and TRBJ2-1, with D uncertain. V lost 2 bases to trimming and J lost 0 bases, with 11 bases between them. The germline V gene has CDR1 MRHNA and CDR2 SNTAGT. The CDR3 is made up of 16 amino acids. The CDR3 DNA is TGTGCCAGCAGTGACAAGGCGGAGATCTCCTACAATGAGCAGTTCTTC. Translating gives CASSDKAEISYNEQFF.

This clonotype was recorded a few times. V usage is TRBV3-1 and J usage is TRBJ1-2; 8 bases agree with TRBD1. Per germline, CDR1 LGHDT and CDR2 YNNKEL (reference sequence). The junction had 5 bases not matched to a gene; V was cut back by 4 bases and J by 7 bases. This CDR3 has 13 amino acids. CDR3 sequence (DNA): TGTGCCAGCAGCCCGGGACAGGTAATTGGCTACACCTTC. Amino acid sequence: CASSPGQVIGYTF.

The chain employs TRBV7-2 and TRBJ2-6; TRBD1 matches 7 bases. The CDR3 is made up of 18 amino acids. Germline CDR1 SGHTA, CDR2 FQGNSA. V was clipped by 2 bases and J by 4 bases; unmatched bases: 11. CDR3: CASSLTVRTGWGANVLTF. For the CDR3, the DNA is TGTGCCAGCAGCTTAACGGTCCGGACAGGATGGGGGGCCAACGTCCTGACTTTC.

This clonotype was seen at least ten times. V and J are TRBV28 and TRBJ1-4; 7 nucleotides line up with TRBD1. J was trimmed by 7 bases and V by 5 bases; bases with no gene match: 10. CDR3 length: 15 residues. Germline lookup yields CDR1 MDHEN and CDR2 SYDVKM. The CDR3 spells CASSDNRGTFEKLFF. CDR3 sequence (DNA): TGTGCCAGCAGTGACAACAGGGGAACTTTTGAAAAACTGTTTTTT.

The V gene is TRBV20-1, the J gene TRBJ2-7; D might be TRBD1 (6 bases). This CDR3 has 13 amino acids. Trimming stripped 6 bases from V and 6 bases from J, with 18 bases between. Germline loops: CDR1 DFQATT, CDR2 SNEGSKA (reference sequence). The CDR3 DNA follows: TGCAGTGCGAACTCGTACAGGGAAGGCGAGCAGTACTTC. Protein: CSANSYREGEQYF.

The chain combines TRBV24-1 with TRBJ2-3; 9 positions match TRBD2. Unmatched junction bases numbered 3, after V lost 6 bases and J lost 0 bases. Germline CDR1 reads KGHDR; CDR2 reads SFDVKD. The CDR3 consists of 15 residues. CDR3 region: CATSRTSDSTDTQYF. In DNA form, the CDR3 reads TGTGCCACCAGTCGGACTAGCGATAGCACAGATACGCAGTATTTT.

Comment on this clonotype: A much larger clone differs by one base, so this may be a read error. The V and J genes are TRBV28 and TRBJ2-1, with a tentative D call TRBD2 (6 bases). CDR1 is MDHEN, CDR2 SYDVKM, per germline. This CDR3 comprises 14 residues. The V end was cut by 3 bases, the J end by 13 bases, with 19 bases between. The CDR3 region is CASSFDAGRETQFF. CDR3 sequence (DNA): TGTGCCAGCAGTTTCGACGCGGGACGAGAGACCCAGTTCTTC.